Described below is a single T cell receptor (beta chain) sequence and its context. Profiling relied on immunoSEQ multiplex PCR, and the TCRdb table lists in-frame clones only, not all of them. There are about 210,000 clones in the sample; about nine tenths occur only once, and 7% to 9% lies in the top ten. This record belongs to a study of blood T cell repertoires in COVID-19. The trim removed 1 base at V and 1 base at J, leaving 14 bases unmatched. The CDR3 runs to 22 residues. In germline, CDR1 is PRHDT, CDR2 FYEKMQ (reference sequence). The clonotype was recovered from a man aged 25-40 years in a cohort exposed to, infected with or recovered from COVID-19 (not recorded which). Sequencing was done on a sample of PBMCs or T cells enriched from blood (not recorded which). V gene TRBV13 combines with J gene TRBJ2-1; 15 bases fit TRBD2. The CDR3 bases are TGTGCCAGCAGCTTAGACGCGTCGCTTACCGGGACTAGCGGGAGGTCCTACAATGAGCAGTTCTTC. Translated: CASSLDASLTGTSGRSYNEQFF.